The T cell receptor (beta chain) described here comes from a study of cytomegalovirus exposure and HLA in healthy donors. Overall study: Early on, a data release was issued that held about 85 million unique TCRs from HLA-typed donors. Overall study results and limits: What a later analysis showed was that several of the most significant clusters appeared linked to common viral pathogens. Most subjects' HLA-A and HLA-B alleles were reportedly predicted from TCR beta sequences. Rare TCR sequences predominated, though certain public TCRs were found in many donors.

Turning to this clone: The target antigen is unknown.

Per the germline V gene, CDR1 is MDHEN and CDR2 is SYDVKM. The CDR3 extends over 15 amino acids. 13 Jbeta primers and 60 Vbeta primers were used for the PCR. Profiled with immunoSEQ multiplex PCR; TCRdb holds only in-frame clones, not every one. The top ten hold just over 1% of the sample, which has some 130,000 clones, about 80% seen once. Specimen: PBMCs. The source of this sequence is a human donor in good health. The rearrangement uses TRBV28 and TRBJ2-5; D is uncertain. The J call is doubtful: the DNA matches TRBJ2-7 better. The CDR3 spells CASSLSVARVYEQYF. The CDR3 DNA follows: TGTGCCAGCAGTTTGTCGGTAGCCAGAGTCTACGAGCAGTACTTC.